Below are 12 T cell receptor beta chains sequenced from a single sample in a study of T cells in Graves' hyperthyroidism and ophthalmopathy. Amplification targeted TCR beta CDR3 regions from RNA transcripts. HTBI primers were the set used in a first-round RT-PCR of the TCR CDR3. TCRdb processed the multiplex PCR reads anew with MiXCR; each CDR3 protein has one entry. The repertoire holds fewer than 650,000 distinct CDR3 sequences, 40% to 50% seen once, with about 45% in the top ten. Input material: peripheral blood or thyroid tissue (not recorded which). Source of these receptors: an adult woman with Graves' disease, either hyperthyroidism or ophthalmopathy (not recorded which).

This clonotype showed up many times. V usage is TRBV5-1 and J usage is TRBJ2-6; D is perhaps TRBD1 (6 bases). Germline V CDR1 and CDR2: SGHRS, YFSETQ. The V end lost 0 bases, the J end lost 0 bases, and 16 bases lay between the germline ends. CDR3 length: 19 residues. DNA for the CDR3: TGCGCCAGCAGCTTGGAAGGGGCAGGGGCCCGCTCTGGGGCCAACGTCCTGACTTTC. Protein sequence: CASSLEGAGARSGANVLTF.

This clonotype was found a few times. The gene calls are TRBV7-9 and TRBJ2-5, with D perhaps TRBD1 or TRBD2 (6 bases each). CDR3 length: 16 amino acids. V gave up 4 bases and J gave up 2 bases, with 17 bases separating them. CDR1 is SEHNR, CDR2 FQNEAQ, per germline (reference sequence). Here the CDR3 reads CASSSKGDSRQETQYF. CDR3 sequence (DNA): TGTGCCAGCAGCTCGAAGGGGGACTCCCGACAAGAGACCCAGTACTTC.

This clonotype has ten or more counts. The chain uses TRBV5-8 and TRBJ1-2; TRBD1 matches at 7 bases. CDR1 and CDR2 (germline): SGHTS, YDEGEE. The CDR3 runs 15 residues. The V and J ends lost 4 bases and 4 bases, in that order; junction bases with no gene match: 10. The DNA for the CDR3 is TGTGCCAGCAGCGACCGACAGGGTTCACTCTATGGCTACACCTTC. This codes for CASSDRQGSLYGYTF. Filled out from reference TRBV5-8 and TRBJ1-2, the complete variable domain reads EAGVTQSPTHLIKTRGQQATLRCSPISGHTSVYWYQQALGLGLQFLLWYDEGEERNRGNFPPRFSGRQFPNYSSELNVNALELEDSALYLCASSDRQGSLYGYTFGSGTRLTVV.

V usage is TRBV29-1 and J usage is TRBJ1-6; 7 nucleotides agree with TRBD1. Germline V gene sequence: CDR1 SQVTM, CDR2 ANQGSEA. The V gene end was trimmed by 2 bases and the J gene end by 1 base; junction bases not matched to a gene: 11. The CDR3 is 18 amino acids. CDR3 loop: CSVETQGLVWSYNSPLHF. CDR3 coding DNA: TGCAGCGTTGAAACACAGGGGCTTGTATGGTCCTATAATTCACCCCTCCACTTT.

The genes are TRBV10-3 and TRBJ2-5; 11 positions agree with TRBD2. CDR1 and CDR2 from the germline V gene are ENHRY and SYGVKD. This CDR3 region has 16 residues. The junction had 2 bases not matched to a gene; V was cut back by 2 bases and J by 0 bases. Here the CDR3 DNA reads TGTGCCATCAGTGAGGGGACTAGCGGATACCAAGAGACCCAGTACTTC. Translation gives CAISEGTSGYQETQYF.

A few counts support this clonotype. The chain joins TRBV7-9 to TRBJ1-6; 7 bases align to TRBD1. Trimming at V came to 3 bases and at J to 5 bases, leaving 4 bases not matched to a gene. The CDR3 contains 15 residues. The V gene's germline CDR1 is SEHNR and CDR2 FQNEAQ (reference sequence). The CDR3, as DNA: TGTGCCAGCAGCTTGGCGGGACAGCATAATTCACCCCTCCACTTT. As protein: CASSLAGQHNSPLHF. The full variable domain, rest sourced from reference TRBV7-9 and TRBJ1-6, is DTGVSQNPRHKITKRGQNVTFRCDPISEHNRLYWYRQTLGQGPEFLTYFQNEAQLEKSRLLSDRFSAERPKGSFSTLEIQRTEQGDSAMYLCASSLAGQHNSPLHFGNGTRLTVT.

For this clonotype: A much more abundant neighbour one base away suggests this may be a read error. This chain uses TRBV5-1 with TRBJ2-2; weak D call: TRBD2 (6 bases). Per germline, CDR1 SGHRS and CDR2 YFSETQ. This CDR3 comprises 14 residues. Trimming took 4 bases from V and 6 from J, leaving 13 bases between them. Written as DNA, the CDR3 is TGCGCCAGCAGCCCGGAGGGGTTCGCCGGGGAGCTGTTTTTT. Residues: CASSPEGFAGELFF.

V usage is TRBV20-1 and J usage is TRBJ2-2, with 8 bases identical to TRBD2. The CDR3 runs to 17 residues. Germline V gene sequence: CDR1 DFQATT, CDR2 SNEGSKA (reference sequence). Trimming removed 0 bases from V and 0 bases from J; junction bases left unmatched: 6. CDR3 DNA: TGCAGTGCTAGAGATGCTAGCGGGTTCGCGAACACCGGGGAGCTGTTTTTT. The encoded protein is CSARDASGFANTGELFF.

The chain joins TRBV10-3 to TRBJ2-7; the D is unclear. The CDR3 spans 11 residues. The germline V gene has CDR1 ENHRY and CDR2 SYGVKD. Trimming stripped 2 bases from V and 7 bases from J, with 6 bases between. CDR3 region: CAISEALEQYF. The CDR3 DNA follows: TGTGCCATCAGTGAGGCTCTAGAGCAGTACTTC.

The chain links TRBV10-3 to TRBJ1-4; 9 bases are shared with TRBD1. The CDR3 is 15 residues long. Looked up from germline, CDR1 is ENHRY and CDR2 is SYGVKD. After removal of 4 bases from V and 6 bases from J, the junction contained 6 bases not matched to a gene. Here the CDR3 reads CAISGTGGAHEKLFF. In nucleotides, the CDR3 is TGTGCCATCAGTGGAACAGGGGGCGCACATGAAAAACTGTTTTTT.

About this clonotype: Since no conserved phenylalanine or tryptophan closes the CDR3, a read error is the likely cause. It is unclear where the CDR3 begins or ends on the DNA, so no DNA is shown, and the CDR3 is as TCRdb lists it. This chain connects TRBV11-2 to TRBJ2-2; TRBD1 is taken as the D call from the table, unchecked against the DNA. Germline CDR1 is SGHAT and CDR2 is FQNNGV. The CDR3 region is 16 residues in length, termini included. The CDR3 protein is CASSFVGQGGTGELSS.

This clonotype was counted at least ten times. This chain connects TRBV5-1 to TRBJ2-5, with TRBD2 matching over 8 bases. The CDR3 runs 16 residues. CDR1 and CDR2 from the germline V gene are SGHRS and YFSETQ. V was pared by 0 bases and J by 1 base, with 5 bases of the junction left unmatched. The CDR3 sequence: CASSLGNSGAQETQYF. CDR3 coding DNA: TGCGCCAGCAGCTTGGGGAATAGCGGGGCCCAAGAGACCCAGTACTTC.